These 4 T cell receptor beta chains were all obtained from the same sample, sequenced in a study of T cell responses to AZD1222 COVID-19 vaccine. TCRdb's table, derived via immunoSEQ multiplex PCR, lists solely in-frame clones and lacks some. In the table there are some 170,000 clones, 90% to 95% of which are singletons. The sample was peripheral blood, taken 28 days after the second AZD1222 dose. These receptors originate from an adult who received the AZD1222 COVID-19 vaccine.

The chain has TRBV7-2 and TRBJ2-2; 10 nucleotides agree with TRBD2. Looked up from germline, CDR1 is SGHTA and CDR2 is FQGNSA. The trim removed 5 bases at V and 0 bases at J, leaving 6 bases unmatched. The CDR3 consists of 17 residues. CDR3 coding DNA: TGTGCCAGCAGCCGGTGGACTAGCGGAGCGAACACCGGGGAGCTGTTTTTT. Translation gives CASSRWTSGANTGELFF. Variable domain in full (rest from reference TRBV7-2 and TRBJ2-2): GAGVSQSPSNKVTEKGKDVELRCDPISGHTALYWYRQSLGQGLEFLIYFQGNSAPDKSGLPSDRFSAERTGGSVSTLTIQRTQQEDSAVYLCASSRWTSGANTGELFFGEGSRLTVL.

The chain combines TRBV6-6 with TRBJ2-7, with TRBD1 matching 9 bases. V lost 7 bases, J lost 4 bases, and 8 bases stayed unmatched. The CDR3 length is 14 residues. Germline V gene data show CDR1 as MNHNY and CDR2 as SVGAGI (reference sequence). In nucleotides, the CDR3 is TGTGCCAGCACTCTGGACAGGGGTGGGTACGAGCAGTACTTC. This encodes CASTLDRGGYEQYF.

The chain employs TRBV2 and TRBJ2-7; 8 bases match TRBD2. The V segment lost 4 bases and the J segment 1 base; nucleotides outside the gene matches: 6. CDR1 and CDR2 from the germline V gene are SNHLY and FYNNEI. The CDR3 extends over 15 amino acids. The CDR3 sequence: CASSGSASGSYEQYF. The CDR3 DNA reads TGTGCCAGCAGTGGGTCGGCTAGCGGGTCCTACGAGCAGTACTTC. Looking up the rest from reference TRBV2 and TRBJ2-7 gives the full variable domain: EPEVTQTPSHQVTQMGQEVILRCVPISNHLYFYWYRQILGQKVEFLVSFYNNEISEKSEIFDDQFSVERPDGSNFTLKIRSTKLEDSAMYFCASSGSASGSYEQYFGPGTRLTVT.

CDR3 bases: TGTGCCAGCAGCCAAGGCCAGGGCGAAGAGCAGTACTTC. As protein: CASSQGQGEEQYF. The V and J genes are TRBV3-1 (or the pseudogene TRBV3-2) and TRBJ2-7, with D tentatively TRBD1 (5 bases). Germline CDR1 reads LGHDT; CDR2 reads YNNKEL (reference sequence). Trimming shortened V by 1 base and J by 7 bases, and 11 bases separated the two germline ends. The CDR3 loop spans 13 amino acids.